The rows below give T cell receptor beta chains drawn from one sample of a study of T cell repertoires in cytomegalovirus infection. In TCRdb, the reads were re-called with MiXCR into one record per CDR3 protein. The sample has 200,000 to 250,000 distinct CDR3 sequences; less than 50% are singletons. No cognate antigen is known for these TCRs. The sample consisted of CD8+ T cells from cultured PBMCs, taken from culture after CMV antigen stimulation. The receptors were sampled from a human donor in good health (CMV status not recorded). Some clones in this sample may be carry-over from other donors' samples. The CDR3 runs from the conserved cysteine through the conserved F or W. D genes are given only for firm matches. Expanded clones get a size class; other rows say once, few or many, or leave the size out.

J gene	V gene	D gene	clone size	CDR3 protein	CDR3 DNA
TRBJ2-3	TRBV6-8	TRBD1	few	CASPPFRDSSTDTQYF	TGTGCCAGTCCCCCCTTTCGGGACAGTAGCACAGATACGCAGTATTTT
TRBJ1-1	TRBV2	-	-	CASSDGRGNTEAFF	TGTGCCAGCAGCGACGGACGGGGAAACACTGAAGCTTTCTTT
TRBJ1-2	TRBV12-3/TRBV12-4	-	-	CASSLNNGYTF	TGTGCCAGCAGTTTAAATAACGGCTACACCTTC
TRBJ1-5	TRBV13	-	-	CASSFARDNQPQHF	TGTGCCAGCAGCTTCGCGAGGGACAATCAGCCCCAGCATTTT
TRBJ1-2	TRBV9	TRBD1	-	CASSETGEARPGYGYTF	TGTGCCAGCAGCGAGACAGGGGAGGCCCGCCCGGGTTATGGCTACACCTTC
TRBJ1-1	TRBV7-9	-	few	CASSLGRGPNTEAFF	TGTGCCAGCAGCTTAGGCAGGGGACCGAACACTGAAGCTTTCTTT
TRBJ2-1	TRBV27	-	-	CASSFYKSIQFF	TGTGCCAGCAGTTTCTACAAAAGCATACAGTTCTTC
TRBJ1-1	TRBV4-1	-	-	CASSQDNRGNTEAFF	TGCGCCAGCAGCCAAGATAATCGGGGGAACACTGAAGCTTTCTTT
TRBJ2-2	TRBV7-4	TRBD2	-	CASNFPGLANTGVLFF	TGTGCCAGCAACTTTCCGGGACTAGCGAACACCGGGGTGCTGTTTTTT
TRBJ2-7	TRBV29-1	TRBD1	-	CSVLVTGVYEQYF	TGCAGCGTTCTTGTGACAGGGGTCTACGAGCAGTACTTC
TRBJ2-5	TRBV29-1	TRBD2	-	CSVEDLPEGGIETQYF	TGCAGCGTTGAAGACCTCCCAGAGGGAGGGATAGAGACCCAGTACTTC
TRBJ2-2	TRBV11-2	TRBD2	-	CASSYRGTSGITGELFF	TGTGCCAGCAGTTATCGGGGGACTAGCGGGATTACCGGGGAGCTGTTTTTT
TRBJ1-1	TRBV28	-	-	CASLGGALNTEAFF	TGTGCCAGTTTGGGGGGGGCCCTGAACACTGAAGCTTTCTTT
TRBJ1-1	TRBV6-1	-	few	CASSRTGPRGNTEAFF	TGTGCCAGCAGTCGGACCGGACCCAGGGGGAACACTGAAGCTTTCTTT
TRBJ2-7	TRBV6-9	TRBD1	-	CATTPTGGTYEQYF	TGTGCCACCACACCGACAGGGGGGACCTACGAGCAGTACTTC
TRBJ1-6	TRBV2	TRBD1	-	CASNDRGNLGSPLHF	TGTGCCAGCAACGACAGGGGGAATCTTGGTTCACCCCTCCACTTT
TRBJ1-2	TRBV7-2	-	many	CASSPVGFNYGYTF	TGTGCCAGCAGCCCGGTTGGATTTAACTATGGCTACACCTTC
TRBJ2-3	TRBV20-1	TRBD2	-	CSARAGDYRDTQYF	TGCAGTGCTAGAGCTGGGGACTACAGGGATACGCAGTATTTT
TRBJ2-1	TRBV7-9	TRBD1	many	CASSPGRQGAQGNEQFF	TGTGCCAGCAGTCCCGGGCGACAGGGGGCCCAAGGGAATGAGCAGTTCTTC
TRBJ2-1	TRBV27	-	-	CASSFVSGVLNNEQFF	TGTGCCAGCAGTTTTGTATCGGGAGTTCTTAACAATGAGCAGTTCTTC
TRBJ1-2	TRBV27	-	-	CASSLFRRGDQYGYTF	TGTGCCAGCAGTTTATTTAGGCGGGGTGACCAATATGGCTACACCTTC
TRBJ1-2	TRBV7-2	-	-	CASSLNYGTANYGYTF	TGTGCCAGCAGCCTAAACTATGGGACGGCTAACTATGGCTACACCTTC
TRBJ2-7	TRBV28	TRBD1	-	CASTHRDRHYEQYF	TGTGCCAGCACCCACCGGGACAGGCACTACGAGCAGTACTTC
TRBJ2-1	TRBV12-3/TRBV12-4	-	few	CASSRAIGIYNEQFF	TGTGCCAGCTCTCGGGCCATTGGCATATACAATGAGCAGTTCTTC
TRBJ2-4	TRBV2	-	-	CAAKGALYPNIQYF	TGTGCCGCGAAAGGGGCCCTTTACCCAAACATTCAGTACTTC
TRBJ2-7	TRBV7-2	TRBD1	many	CASSSSPGQGYEQYF	TGTGCCAGCAGCTCTTCTCCGGGACAGGGTTACGAGCAGTACTTC
TRBJ2-5	TRBV5-4	TRBD2	-	CASSLASSGGPGTQYF	TGTGCCAGCAGCTTGGCTTCTAGCGGGGGGCCGGGGACCCAGTACTTC
TRBJ1-1	TRBV27	-	few	CASSSLDAPGTFF	TGTGCCAGCAGTTCCCTGGACGCCCCGGGAACTTTCTTT
TRBJ1-5	TRBV28	-	-	CASSSPGGNQPQHF	TGTGCCAGCAGCTCCCCGGGAGGAAATCAGCCCCAGCATTTT
TRBJ2-5	TRBV6-8	TRBD1	-	CASSSGQQETQYF	TGTGCCAGCAGTTCGGGACAGCAAGAGACCCAGTACTTC
TRBJ2-5	TRBV7-9	-	-	CASSFVGQETQYF	TGTGCCAGCAGCTTCGTGGGCCAAGAGACCCAGTACTTC
TRBJ2-2	TRBV6-4	-	few	CASSNTQGRDTGELFF	TGTGCCAGCAGCAACACTCAGGGGAGGGACACCGGGGAGCTGTTTTTT
TRBJ2-5	TRBV24-1	-	-	CATSEIGMVGETQYF	TGTGCCACCAGTGAGATAGGGATGGTGGGAGAGACCCAGTACTTC
TRBJ1-5	TRBV29-1	-	-	CSVEPHRAPYSNQPQHF	TGCAGCGTTGAACCCCACAGGGCCCCCTATAGCAATCAGCCCCAGCATTTT
TRBJ2-5	TRBV27	TRBD2	-	CASRPSGRQETQYF	TGTGCCAGCAGGCCTAGCGGGAGACAGGAGACCCAGTACTTC
TRBJ1-3	TRBV23-1	TRBD1	-	CASGDRVTSGNTIYF	TGCGCCAGCGGGGACAGAGTCACCTCTGGAAACACCATATATTTT
TRBJ2-5	TRBV29-1	TRBD1	-	CSVSGDRRGNKETQYF	TGCAGCGTCTCAGGGGACAGAAGGGGTAACAAAGAGACCCAGTACTTC
TRBJ1-6	TRBV12-3/TRBV12-4	-	once	CASSNLGAGVSSYNSPLHF	TGTGCCAGCAGCAACTTGGGGGCAGGGGTTAGCTCCTATAATTCACCCCTCCACTTT
TRBJ1-1	TRBV7-4	-	few	CASSPTGKKIEAFF	TGTGCCAGCAGCCCCACCGGGAAGAAAATTGAAGCTTTCTTT
TRBJ1-3	TRBV12-3/TRBV12-4	-	-	CASSSGSGNTIYF	TGTGCCAGCAGTTCCGGGTCTGGAAACACCATATATTTT
TRBJ2-7	TRBV7-9	TRBD2	many	CASSLDSGGPYEQYF	TGTGCCAGCAGCTTAGATAGCGGGGGGCCATACGAGCAGTACTTC
TRBJ2-2	TRBV7-7	TRBD1	-	CASSDRRGPGELFF	TGTGCTAGCAGTGATCGCAGGGGGCCCGGGGAGCTGTTTTTT
TRBJ2-7	TRBV6-5	-	-	CASSYSGSGGVQYF	TGTGCCAGCAGTTACTCGGGTAGCGGCGGGGTGCAGTACTTC
TRBJ1-1	TRBV28	-	-	CASALWKVTEAFF	TGTGCCAGCGCCCTTTGGAAGGTGACTGAAGCTTTCTTT
TRBJ2-2	TRBV7-6	TRBD1	many	CASSGTRDRVTGELFF	TGTGCCAGCAGCGGAACACGGGACAGGGTAACCGGGGAGCTGTTTTTT
TRBJ1-2	TRBV20-1	-	few	CSPLNREGSSPNYGYTF	TGCAGTCCCCTTAATCGAGAGGGATCCTCACCTAACTATGGCTACACCTTC
TRBJ1-1	TRBV11-2	-	-	CASSLWGREVSNTEAFF	TGTGCCAGCAGCTTGTGGGGCCGCGAAGTATCGAACACTGAAGCTTTCTTT
TRBJ2-7	TRBV10-3	-	few	CAISESEGNYEQYF	TGTGCCATCAGTGAGTCGGAGGGAAACTACGAGCAGTACTTC
TRBJ2-4	TRBV7-9	TRBD2	few	CASSPRGGSPSKNIQYF	TGTGCCAGCAGCCCCCGGGGGGGGTCCCCCTCTAAAAACATTCAGTACTTC
TRBJ2-5	TRBV2	TRBD1	-	CATPAGTGSQETQYF	TGTGCCACGCCTGCCGGGACAGGATCCCAAGAGACCCAGTACTTC
TRBJ2-7	TRBV10-3	-	few	CATGLGRGEQYF	TGTGCCACCGGGTTAGGCCGGGGCGAGCAGTACTTC
TRBJ2-1	TRBV7-9	-	few	CASSRGEEQFF	TGTGCCAGCAGCCGAGGAGAGGAGCAGTTCTTC
TRBJ1-3	TRBV30	-	-	CAWSANRPGNTIYF	TGTGCCTGGAGCGCGAACAGGCCTGGAAACACCATATATTTT
TRBJ2-7	TRBV4-1	-	-	CASSSAMGVYYEQYF	TGCGCCAGCAGCTCAGCAATGGGAGTATACTACGAGCAGTACTTC
TRBJ1-2	TRBV20-1	-	-	CSARDTRDYGYTF	TGCAGTGCTAGAGATACAAGGGACTATGGCTACACCTTC
TRBJ2-1	TRBV6-2/TRBV6-3	-	-	CASRGANNEQFF	TGTGCCAGCAGGGGGGCTAACAATGAGCAGTTCTTC